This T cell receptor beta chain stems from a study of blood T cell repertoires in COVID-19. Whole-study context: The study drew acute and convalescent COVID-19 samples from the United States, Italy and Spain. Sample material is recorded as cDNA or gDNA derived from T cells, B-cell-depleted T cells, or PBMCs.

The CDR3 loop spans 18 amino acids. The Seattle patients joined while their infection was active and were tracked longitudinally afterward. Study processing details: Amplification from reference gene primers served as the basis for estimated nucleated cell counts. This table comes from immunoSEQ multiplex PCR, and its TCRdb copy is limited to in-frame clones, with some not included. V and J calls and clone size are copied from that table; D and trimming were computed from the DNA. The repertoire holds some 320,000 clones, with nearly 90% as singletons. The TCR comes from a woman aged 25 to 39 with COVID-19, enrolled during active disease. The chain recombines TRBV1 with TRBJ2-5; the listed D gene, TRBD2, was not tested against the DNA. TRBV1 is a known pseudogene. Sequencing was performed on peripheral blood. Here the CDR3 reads CTSSRPEWLAGDQETQYF. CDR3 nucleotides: TGCACCAGCAGCCGTCCAGAATGGTTAGCGGGAGACCAAGAGACCCAGTACTTC.